This TCR beta chain derives from a study of neurological immune-mediated disorders. Study-wide results and caveats: The most TCR clonal expansion was seen in HTLV-1-associated myelopathy, whereas the least was seen in multiple sclerosis, below the level in healthy controls. The study found no CDR3 amino acid sequences shared by expanded clones across subjects, suggesting private repertoires in all groups.

The unsorted libraries were made from 2 million PBMCs kept at -80 C. The CDR3 is 11 amino acids. Germline CDR1 and CDR2: SQVTM and ANQGSEA. V lost 7 bases and J lost 5, with 12 bases in between. The cDNA was generated by 5'RACE with 10-nucleotide random UMIs. A single record per CDR3 protein comes from TCRdb applying MiXCR to the 5' RACE reads. The sample lists 80,000 or so distinct CDR3 sequences, around a tenth occurring once. At least ten counts were recorded for this clonotype. As yet, its antigen is unknown. The chain couples TRBV29-1 to TRBJ2-7, with D possibly TRBD1 on 6 matching bases. This clonotype was obtained from a middle-aged man in good health. Sequencing was performed on PBMCs. CDR3 DNA: TGCAGCGGTCAGGGGTTCCACGAGCAGTACTTC. This gives the protein CSGQGFHEQYF.